Each of the 13 T cell receptor beta chains below was sequenced from the same sample in a study of T cell clonality in common variable immunodeficiency. The study, taken as a whole, reports: In common variable immunodeficiency, TCR beta chains reportedly carried fewer deletions and N-nucleotide insertions.

Their antigens are not known. Sequencing was performed with immunoSEQ multiplex PCR; in TCRdb, only in-frame clones are kept and a portion is missing. Observed in the sample are about 17,000 clones, none of them singletons. Sequences were obtained from peripheral blood mononuclear cells. These receptors all come from a human donor with common variable immunodeficiency.

Points on this clone: The CDR3 goes on 3 residues after the read ends, and that part is filled in from the germline J gene. This chain joins TRBV19 and TRBJ1-1; D remains ambiguous. In germline, CDR1 is LNHDA, CDR2 SQIVND (reference sequence). The CDR3 length is 14 residues. V lost 7 bases and J 1 base, leaving 13 bases between the germline ends. CDR3 protein: CASTPPGANTEAFF. CDR3 DNA, as far as it was read: TGTGCCAGTACCCCGCCAGGAGCGAACACTGAA.

The CDR3 loop is CASQGYPEGEQYF. CDR3 DNA (partial): TGTGCCAGTCAGGGATACCCCGAAGGCGAG. The chain has TRBV6-2 or TRBV6-3 and TRBJ2-7, with D possibly being TRBD1 (5 bases). The CDR3 end lies 3 residues beyond the end of the read and is filled in from the germline J gene. The V and J ends lost 9 bases and 6 bases respectively, with 18 bases between them. The germline V gene encodes CDR1 MNHEY and CDR2 SVGEGT. CDR3 length: 13 amino acids.

This clone appeared a few times. The read gets to within 3 residues of the CDR3 end, and the germline J gene fills in the rest. The chain has TRBV5-1 and TRBJ2-5; 9 bases fit TRBD1. The CDR3 extends over 18 amino acids. J lost 1 base, V lost 4 bases, and 14 bases had no gene match. The V gene's germline CDR1 is SGHRS and CDR2 YFSETQ. The sequenced CDR3 bases are TGCGCCAGCAGCCCGGGACAGGGCTCGATGAGGGGCCAAGAGACC. Translated: CASSPGQGSMRGQET. The CDR3 reads in full as CASSPGQGSMRGQETQYF.

For this clone: Sequencing ends 3 residues short of the CDR3 end; the germline J gene provides the rest. The gene calls are TRBV7-9 and TRBJ1-4; 9 bases align to TRBD1. CDR3 size: 15 residues. V was clipped by 4 bases and J by 2 bases; unmatched bases: 2. In germline, CDR1 is SEHNR, CDR2 FQNEAQ (reference sequence). CDR3: CASSSQGATNEKLFF. The sequenced part of the CDR3 DNA is TGTGCCAGCAGCTCACAGGGGGCGACTAATGAAAAA.

Remarks on this clone: Coverage ceases 3 residues before the CDR3 finishes, and the germline J gene fills in the end. V is TRBV5-1 and J is TRBJ2-5; 10 bases match TRBD2. The length of the CDR3 is 17 residues. CDR1 and CDR2 from the germline V gene are SGHRS and YFSETQ. The trim removed 0 bases at V and 2 bases at J, leaving 7 bases unmatched. The sequenced part of the CDR3 DNA is TGCGCCAGCAGCTTGGCTAGCGGGGGAGGGGGTCAAGAGACC. This gives the protein CASSLASGGGGQET. The whole CDR3 sequence is CASSLASGGGGQETQYF.

This clone turned up a few times. The read finishes 3 residues shy of the CDR3 end, and the germline J gene is used to complete it. V is TRBV6-2 or TRBV6-3 and J is TRBJ2-3; TRBD1 agrees at 7 bases. V shed 4 bases, J shed 4 bases, and the junction held 5 bases outside the gene matches. The germline gives CDR1 MNHEY, CDR2 SVGEGT. This CDR3 region has 14 residues. CDR3 sequence reads: CASSSRTGADTQYF. The CDR3 DNA, read in part, is TGTGCCAGCAGTTCCCGGACAGGTGCAGATACG.

Partial CDR3 DNA: TGTGCCAGTAGTATATCCCGTGAAGGGAACACTGAA. This sequence encodes CASSISREGNTE. The whole CDR3 sequence is CASSISREGNTEAFF. V and J are TRBV19 and TRBJ1-1; D is ambiguous. The read finishes 3 residues shy of the CDR3 end, and the germline J gene is used to complete it. The length of the CDR3 is 15 residues. V was shortened by 2 bases and J by 1 base, with 11 bases between the two germline ends. Germline V gene lookup returns CDR1 LNHDA and CDR2 SQIVND (reference sequence).

This clone was seen at least ten times. An end of the junction differs from the germline gene, which may be a read error. The read comes to an end 3 residues before the CDR3 does, leaving the germline J gene to fill in the end. The V and J genes are TRBV4-2 and TRBJ2-7; 11 nucleotides line up with TRBD2. The length of the CDR3 is 15 residues. Germline CDR1 reads LGHNA; CDR2 reads YNFKEQ. Incomplete CDR3 DNA: TGCGCCAGCAGCCCGGGACTAGCGGACACCTACGAG. This gives the protein CASSPGLADTYE. The CDR3 as a whole reads CASSPGLADTYEQYF.

This clone was found a few times. The read halts 3 residues ahead of the CDR3 end, with the missing end drawn from the germline J gene. The chain links TRBV18 to TRBJ1-5; D may be TRBD1 (5 bases). In germline, CDR1 is KGHSH, CDR2 LQKENI. The CDR3 has 14 amino acids. V lost 2 bases to trimming and J lost 2 bases, with 7 bases between them. Here the CDR3 reads CASSPGGGNQPQHF. CDR3 bases read: TGTGCCAGCTCACCAGGGGGGGGCAATCAGCCC.

This clone was counted at least ten times. From the germline J gene comes the end of the CDR3, since the read stops 3 residues before it. This chain connects TRBV19 to TRBJ1-4; 7 bases are a match to TRBD1. This CDR3 contains 14 residues. The V gene's germline CDR1 is LNHDA and CDR2 SQIVND (reference sequence). The part of the CDR3 DNA that was read is TGTGCCAGTAGGGGGACAGCTATTGAAGGGAAA. This sequence encodes CASRGTAIEGK. The CDR3 in its entirety is CASRGTAIEGKLFF.

This clone was counted many times. The read stops 3 residues short of the end of the CDR3; the missing end is completed from the germline J gene. The V and J genes are TRBV19 and TRBJ2-1, with D possibly being TRBD2 (5 bases). Trimming left V 3 bases short and J 7 bases short, with 13 bases between. Germline loops: CDR1 LNHDA, CDR2 SQIVND (reference sequence). The CDR3 has 14 residues. The chain's CDR3 is CASSIPHTRNEQFF. CDR3 DNA, as far as it was read: TGTGCCAGTAGTATCCCACACACTAGAAATGAG.

On this clone itself: Read data end 3 residues before the CDR3 end; the end is taken from the germline J gene. The chain combines TRBV18 with TRBJ2-3, with 7 bases matching TRBD2. V shed 0 bases, J shed 0 bases, and the junction held 6 bases outside the gene matches. Germline V CDR1 and CDR2: KGHSH, LQKENI. The CDR3 consists of 17 residues. The CDR3 bases that were read are TGTGCCAGCTCACCACCCGCTAGCGGAGGGAGCACAGATACG. This sequence encodes CASSPPASGGSTDT. The entire CDR3 protein reads CASSPPASGGSTDTQYF.

This clone showed up many times. The CDR3 end falls 3 residues outside the read, so it is completed with the germline J gene. The rearrangement joins TRBV6-2 or TRBV6-3 to TRBJ2-7; 7 bases align to TRBD1. The CDR3 contains 15 residues. Trimming cost V 5 bases and J 2 bases; bases outside gene matches: 9. Germline V gives CDR1 MNHEY, CDR2 SVGEGT. CDR3 protein: CASSRAGTDPYEQYF. Incomplete CDR3 DNA: TGTGCCAGCAGTCGGGCCGGGACAGATCCCTACGAG.